This T cell receptor (beta chain) was captured in a study of blood T cell repertoires in COVID-19. Assay used: immunoSEQ multiplex PCR; TCRdb lists only in-frame clones, some missing. The repertoire consists of tens of thousands of clones, with 75% to 90% occurring once and the leading ten covering 7.5% to 9%. This CDR3 comprises 13 residues. Trimming left V 6 bases short and J 5 bases short, with 11 bases between. Germline assignment: CDR1 MNHEY and CDR2 SVGAGI. The sample was peripheral blood. V usage is TRBV6-5 and J usage is TRBJ1-5, with D hard to call. This clonotype was obtained from a man aged 45-65 years with active COVID-19. The CDR3, as DNA: TGTGCCAGCAGGCCCTCCAGTCATCAGCCCCAGCATTTT. Translating gives CASRPSSHQPQHF.